These 28 T cell receptor beta chains were sequenced from one sample in a study of Graves' ophthalmopathy and Graves' hyperthyroidism. Amplified material comprised TCR beta CDR3 regions derived from RNA transcripts. First-round RT-PCR used HTBI primers; second-round multiplex PCR followed. TCRdb called the multiplex PCR reads again in MiXCR, with one record for every CDR3 protein. The sample gives over a million distinct CDR3 sequences, 36% of which show up once; 11% is in the top ten. The source material was peripheral blood or thyroid tissue (not recorded which). These receptors were collected from an adult man with Graves' hyperthyroidism.

This clonotype was picked up many times. CDR3 in amino acids: CASREQGVGTQYF. CDR3 nucleotides: TGTGCCAGCAGGGAACAGGGGGTAGGGACCCAGTACTTC. The chain links TRBV12-3 or TRBV12-4 to TRBJ2-5; 8 nucleotides match TRBD1. The CDR3 sequence is 13 residues long. Unmatched junction bases numbered 7, after V lost 6 bases and J lost 7 bases.

In its sample, this clonotype was seen once. This may be a read error: a much more frequent sequence differs by one nucleotide. For the CDR3, the DNA is TGCAGTGCTAGAGACGAACAGGGGAATGAAAAACTGTTTTTT. Protein product: CSARDEQGNEKLFF. The J gene is TRBJ1-4, the V gene TRBV20-1; 7 positions agree with TRBD1. Per the germline V gene, CDR1 is DFQATT and CDR2 is SNEGSKA (reference sequence). This CDR3 has 14 amino acids. V lost 0 bases, J lost 5 bases, and 3 bases stayed unmatched.

This rearrangement joins TRBV10-3 to TRBJ1-1; TRBD1 is a possible D gene (5 bases). V dropped 10 bases and J dropped 9 bases, with 18 bases sitting between them. Germline CDR1 reads ENHRY; CDR2 reads SYGVKD. The CDR3 consists of 12 residues. The CDR3 DNA reads TGTGCCAGCAGCCAGAGGGGAGGGCAAGCTTTCTTT. Its protein is CASSQRGGQAFF.

The chain joins TRBV24-1 to TRBJ2-3; D not certain. The CDR3 has 16 amino acids. V dropped 0 bases and J dropped 4 bases, with 13 bases sitting between them. The germline V gene encodes CDR1 KGHDR and CDR2 SFDVKD. For the CDR3, the DNA is TGTGCCACCAGTGATTTGGGCAGCATACCATCAGATACGCAGTATTTT. Amino acid sequence: CATSDLGSIPSDTQYF.

The V gene is TRBV24-1, the J gene TRBJ2-2; 7 bases are shared with TRBD1. This CDR3 has 18 residues. CDR1 is KGHDR and CDR2 is SFDVKD in the germline V gene. Unmatched junction bases numbered 13, after V lost 2 bases and J lost 5 bases. The CDR3 loop is CATSDWGVRDSDTGELFF. The CDR3 DNA is TGTGCCACCAGTGATTGGGGCGTTCGGGACAGCGATACCGGGGAGCTGTTTTTT.

In its sample, this clonotype was seen many times. The V call is TRBV10-2, the J call TRBJ2-2; D remains unclear. Trimming shortened V by 7 bases and J by 4 bases, and 10 bases separated the two germline ends. The CDR3 is 13 amino acids. CDR1 and CDR2 from the germline V gene are WSHSY and SAAADI. For the CDR3, the DNA is TGCGCCAGCACTTTCTTGTCCACCGGGGAGCTGTTTTTT. Residues: CASTFLSTGELFF.

This clonotype was observed a few times. In nucleotides, the CDR3 is TGTGCCAGCAGTTTATCCCGGGCGCGGAGGATACTAGGGCAGCCCCAGCATTTT. Encoded protein: CASSLSRARRILGQPQHF. The rearrangement links TRBV25-1 to TRBJ1-5; unclear D gene. The CDR3 runs to 18 residues. V dropped 5 bases and J dropped 7 bases, with 27 bases sitting between them. Germline CDR1 reads MGHDK; CDR2 reads SYGVNS.

The chain employs TRBV10-2 and TRBJ2-7; D unresolved. Trimming stripped 4 bases from V and 3 bases from J, with 16 bases between. CDR1 and CDR2 from the germline V gene are WSHSY and SAAADI. The CDR3 length is 15 residues. The CDR3 here is CASSARRNGFYEQYF. The CDR3 nucleotides read TGCGCCAGCAGTGCCAGACGCAACGGGTTCTACGAGCAGTACTTC.

This clonotype was observed a handful of times. This chain uses TRBV4-3 with TRBJ2-2, with TRBD2 identical over 12 bases. Germline lookup yields CDR1 LGHNA and CDR2 YSLEER. Germline trimming cut 4 bases from V and 5 bases from J; bases unmatched to any gene: 8. The CDR3 extends over 17 amino acids. The CDR3 coding sequence is TGCGCCAGCAGCCTCTCGACTAGCGGGAGAGGTACCGGGGAGCTGTTTTTT. Translated: CASSLSTSGRGTGELFF.

The V and J genes are TRBV3-1 and TRBJ2-7; TRBD1 aligns across 8 bases. This CDR3 is 16 amino acids long. With 1 base clipped from V and 0 bases from J, the junction kept 5 bases outside the gene matches. CDR1 is LGHDT and CDR2 is YNNKEL in the germline V gene (reference sequence). CDR3 sequence: CASSQGQGKSSYEQYF. CDR3 bases: TGTGCCAGCAGCCAAGGACAGGGGAAAAGCTCCTACGAGCAGTACTTC.

This clonotype was detected many times. This chain joins TRBV6-5 and TRBJ1-2; D is possibly TRBD1 (5 bases). The CDR3 sequence is 15 residues long. The ends were cut back, 5 bases at V and 7 bases at J, with 20 bases in the middle. In germline, CDR1 is MNHEY, CDR2 SVGAGI. The CDR3 DNA reads TGTGCCAGCAGTCCGACGCGGGGCAAGGCTGGTGGCTACACCTTC. Encoded protein: CASSPTRGKAGGYTF.

Turning to this clonotype: A single base separates this from a much larger clone, so it may be a read error. J is TRBJ1-5 and V is TRBV20-1; 7 positions match TRBD1. J was trimmed by 9 bases and V by 3 bases; bases with no gene match: 8. The CDR3 runs 13 residues. The V gene's germline CDR1 is DFQATT and CDR2 SNEGSKA (reference sequence). The CDR3: CSASRQGGPPQHF. The CDR3 DNA reads TGCAGTGCTAGTCGACAGGGAGGCCCGCCCCAGCATTTT.

This clonotype was counted at least ten times. The V call is TRBV7-6, the J call TRBJ2-2, with D perhaps assigned TRBD1 or TRBD2 (5 bases each). The V gene lost 5 bases and the J gene lost 2 bases, with 12 bases spanning the gap. Germline V gene data show CDR1 as SGHVS and CDR2 as FNYEAQ. The CDR3 is 15 amino acids. In DNA form, the CDR3 reads TGTGCCAGCAGCCTCGGGACCCCTAACACCGGGGAGCTGTTTTTT. Protein sequence: CASSLGTPNTGELFF.

This clonotype is a singleton in its sample. A junction end diverges from the germline sequence, so it may reflect a read error. The J gene is TRBJ1-1, the V gene TRBV30; D perhaps matches TRBD1 (6 bases). The CDR3 runs to 13 residues. The germline V gene encodes CDR1 GTSNPN and CDR2 SVGIG (reference sequence). The CDR3: CTWSVGQRTEAFF. The CDR3 DNA reads as TGTACCTGGAGTGTAGGACAGCGGACTGAAGCTTTCTTT.

Details on this clonotype: The junction does not match germline at one end; this may be a read error. V and J are TRBV7-9 and TRBJ2-5, with a possible D match to TRBD2 (6 bases). Germline CDR1 SEHNR, CDR2 FQNEAQ (reference sequence). This CDR3 is 15 amino acids long. CDR3: CASSQGRGREETQYF. The CDR3 coding sequence is TGCGCCAGCAGCCAAGGGCGGGGTCGAGAAGAGACCCAGTACTTC.

There are a few counts of this clonotype. This chain uses TRBV15 with TRBJ1-5; 7 nucleotides line up with TRBD1. Germline V gives CDR1 LNHNV, CDR2 YYDKDF (reference sequence). The CDR3 is 16 amino acids. V shed 1 base, J shed 3 bases, and the junction held 6 bases outside the gene matches. The CDR3 region is CATSRGAGGVNQPQHF. Written as DNA, the CDR3 is TGTGCCACCAGCAGAGGGGCAGGGGGGGTCAATCAGCCCCAGCATTTT.

The rearrangement uses TRBV20-1 and TRBJ2-7; D possibly corresponds to TRBD2 (6 bases). Trimming took 3 bases from V and 3 from J, leaving 15 bases between them. The germline CDR1 and CDR2 sequences are DFQATT and SNEGSKA (reference sequence). This CDR3 is 14 amino acids long. CDR3 amino acids: CSASGGSGVYEQYF. CDR3 coding DNA: TGCAGTGCTAGTGGGGGTAGCGGTGTCTACGAGCAGTACTTC.

The chain recombines TRBV30 with TRBJ2-2; D perhaps matches TRBD1 (5 bases). Germline V lookup: CDR1 GTSNPN, CDR2 SVGIG (reference sequence). V lost 3 bases to trimming and J lost 3 bases, with 11 bases between them. CDR3 length equals 14 residues. The CDR3 is CAWSVDSHTGELFF. CDR3 coding DNA: TGTGCCTGGAGCGTTGACAGTCACACCGGGGAGCTGTTTTTT.

As for this clonotype: A clone one base away is much larger, so this may be a read error. The V and J genes are TRBV2 and TRBJ2-2; 7 bases fit TRBD1. Germline V lookup: CDR1 SNHLY, CDR2 FYNNEI. There are 16 residues in the CDR3. Here the CDR3 reads CASSLLDRTSSGEPFF. Written as DNA, the CDR3 is TGTGCCAGCAGCCTCCTGGACAGGACGAGCTCCGGGGAGCCGTTTTTT.

In this sample, this clonotype turned up a few times. The J gene is TRBJ2-5, the V gene TRBV29-1; TRBD1 might be the D (6 bases). The CDR3 is made up of 14 amino acids. The germline V gene has CDR1 SQVTM and CDR2 ANQGSEA. Trimming removed 6 bases from V and 7 bases from J, with 21 bases in between. CDR3 bases: TGCAGCGTGGCACGGGACACCAACTCGGGGACCCAGTACTTC. Its protein is CSVARDTNSGTQYF.

This clonotype was found a few times. The rearrangement joins TRBV11-1 to TRBJ1-4; D uncertain. CDR3 length: 16 residues. Germline V gene data show CDR1 as SGHAT and CDR2 as FQDESV (reference sequence). Trimming took off 4 bases at V and 1 base at J, with 13 bases between the two ends. CDR3 in amino acids: CASSSRAAGTNEKLFF. The CDR3 DNA sequence: TGTGCCAGCAGCTCCAGAGCGGCGGGAACTAATGAAAAACTGTTTTTT. The whole variable domain, remainder taken from reference TRBV11-1 and TRBJ1-4, is EAEVAQSPRYKITEKSQAVAFWCDPISGHATLYWYRQILGQGPELLVQFQDESVVDDSQLPKDRFSAERLKGVDSTLKIQPAELGDSAMYLCASSSRAAGTNEKLFFGSGTQLSVL.

A word on this clonotype: The junction departs from the called germline gene at one end, perhaps through a read error. V gene TRBV5-1 combines with J gene TRBJ1-1; weak D call: TRBD1 (5 bases). Germline CDR1 reads SGHRS; CDR2 reads YFSETQ. CDR3 size: 12 residues. CDR3 loop: CASSEGLAGACF. The CDR3 coding sequence is TGCGCCAGCAGCGAGGGACTAGCGGGAGCTTGCTTT.

J is TRBJ1-2 and V is TRBV19; perhaps TRBD1 as D (6 bases). V shed 10 bases and J shed 10 bases, with 22 bases lying between them. Germline values: CDR1 LNHDA, CDR2 SQIVND (reference sequence). The CDR3 has 13 amino acids. The CDR3 reads CATSRGYRVDYTF. DNA of the CDR3: TGTGCCACCAGCCGGGGGTACAGGGTTGACTACACCTTC.

The chain joins TRBV30 to TRBJ2-2, with a possible D match to TRBD1 (6 bases). The CDR3 spans 14 residues. Germline CDR1 and CDR2: GTSNPN and SVGIG (reference sequence). Trimming pared 4 bases from V and 2 bases from J, leaving 11 bases between. The CDR3 spells CAWTDSVNTGELFF. The CDR3 DNA is TGTGCCTGGACGGACAGCGTTAACACCGGGGAGCTGTTTTTT.

Many counts were recorded for this clonotype. This sequence joins TRBV12-3 or TRBV12-4 and TRBJ1-3, with TRBD1 as a possible D gene (5 bases). Trimming cost V 5 bases and J 9 bases, with 14 bases left between them. This CDR3 region has 13 residues. The CDR3 is CASSQGPGGTIYF. The CDR3 region has the DNA TGTGCCAGCAGTCAGGGCCCGGGAGGCACCATATATTTT.

To note about this clonotype: Germline and junction disagree at one end, which may indicate a read error. The chain carries TRBV7-9 and TRBJ1-4; 9 bases fit TRBD1. Germline CDR1 SEHNR, CDR2 FQNEAQ (reference sequence). The CDR3 length is 14 residues. In nucleotides, the CDR3 is TGTGACAGCAGGGGGGACAGGGATAATGAAAAACTGTTTTTT. This sequence encodes CDSRGDRDNEKLFF.

The chain carries TRBV12-3 or TRBV12-4 and TRBJ1-5; no clear D gene. V was pared by 7 bases and J by 5 bases, with 12 bases between. The CDR3 sequence is 13 residues long. The DNA of the CDR3 is TGTGCCAGCAATACAAAGGGCCATCAGCCCCAGCATTTT. Amino acid sequence: CASNTKGHQPQHF.

There are many counts of this clonotype. The chain uses TRBV15 and TRBJ1-1; unclear D gene. This CDR3 is built from 14 residues. V lost 0 bases, J lost 1 base, and 6 bases lay in between. The germline gives CDR1 LNHNV, CDR2 YYDKDF (reference sequence). For the CDR3, the DNA is TGTGCCACCAGCAGAGATAGGACGAACACTGAAGCTTTCTTT. Its protein product is CATSRDRTNTEAFF. Together with reference TRBV15 and TRBJ1-1, the CDR3 gives the full variable domain: DAMVIQNPRYQVTQFGKPVTLSCSQTLNHNVMYWYQQKSSQAPKLLFHYYDKDFNNEADTPDNFQSRRPNTSFCFLDIRSPGLGDTAMYLCATSRDRTNTEAFFGQGTRLTVV.